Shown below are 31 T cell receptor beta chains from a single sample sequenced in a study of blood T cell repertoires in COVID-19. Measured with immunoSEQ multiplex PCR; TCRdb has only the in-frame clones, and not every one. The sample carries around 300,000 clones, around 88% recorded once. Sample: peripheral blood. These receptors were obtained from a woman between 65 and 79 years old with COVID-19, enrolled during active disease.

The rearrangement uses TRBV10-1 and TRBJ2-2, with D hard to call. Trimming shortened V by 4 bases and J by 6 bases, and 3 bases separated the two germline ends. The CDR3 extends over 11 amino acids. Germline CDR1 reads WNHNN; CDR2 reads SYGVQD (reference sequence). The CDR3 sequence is CASSGPGELFF. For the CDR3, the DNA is TGCGCCAGCAGTGGGCCCGGGGAGCTGTTTTTT.

CDR3 region: CATNHRDRGLDGYTF. The DNA of the CDR3 is TGTGCCACTAACCACCGGGACAGGGGACTAGATGGCTACACCTTC. The chain uses TRBV19 and TRBJ1-2; 10 nucleotides align to TRBD1. V shed 10 bases, J shed 6 bases, and the junction held 14 bases outside the gene matches. The CDR3 covers 15 residues. Germline lookup yields CDR1 LNHDA and CDR2 SQIVND (reference sequence).

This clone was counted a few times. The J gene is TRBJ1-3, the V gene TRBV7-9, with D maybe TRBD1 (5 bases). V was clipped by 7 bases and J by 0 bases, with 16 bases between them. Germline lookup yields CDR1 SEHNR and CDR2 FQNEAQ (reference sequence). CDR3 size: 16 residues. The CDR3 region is CASTFPRQTSGNTIYF. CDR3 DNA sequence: TGTGCCAGCACCTTTCCACGACAGACCTCTGGAAACACCATATATTTT. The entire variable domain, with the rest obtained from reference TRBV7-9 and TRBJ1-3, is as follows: DTGVSQNPRHKITKRGQNVTFRCDPISEHNRLYWYRQTLGQGPEFLTYFQNEAQLEKSRLLSDRFSAERPKGSFSTLEIQRTEQGDSAMYLCASTFPRQTSGNTIYFGEGSWLTVV.

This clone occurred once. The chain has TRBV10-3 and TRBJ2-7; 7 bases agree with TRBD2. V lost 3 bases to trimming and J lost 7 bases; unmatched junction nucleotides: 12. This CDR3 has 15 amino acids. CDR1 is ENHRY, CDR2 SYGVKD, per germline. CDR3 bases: TGTGCCATCAGTGACCCCGGGACTACCCTTAGGGAGCAGTACTTC. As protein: CAISDPGTTLREQYF.

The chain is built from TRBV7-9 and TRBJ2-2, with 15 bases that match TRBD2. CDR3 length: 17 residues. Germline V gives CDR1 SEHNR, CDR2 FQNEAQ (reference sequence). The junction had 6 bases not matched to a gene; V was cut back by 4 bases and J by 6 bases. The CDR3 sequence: CASSYRTSGGAAGELFF. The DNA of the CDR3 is TGTGCCAGCAGCTATCGGACTAGCGGGGGGGCCGCCGGGGAGCTGTTTTTT.

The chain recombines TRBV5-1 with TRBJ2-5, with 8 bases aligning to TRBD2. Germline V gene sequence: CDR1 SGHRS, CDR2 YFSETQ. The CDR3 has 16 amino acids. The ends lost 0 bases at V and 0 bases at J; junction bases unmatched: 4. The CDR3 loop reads CASSLGTSTYQETQYF. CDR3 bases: TGCGCCAGCAGCTTGGGGACTAGCACCTACCAAGAGACCCAGTACTTC.

The CDR3 region has the DNA TGTGCCAGCAGTCCAGATTCCGGGACAGGGGTTCAGCCCCAGCATTTT. It specifies CASSPDSGTGVQPQHF. This sequence joins TRBV28 and TRBJ1-5; 10 bases line up with TRBD1. Germline loops: CDR1 MDHEN, CDR2 SYDVKM. The CDR3 runs to 16 residues. The junction had 10 bases not matched to a gene; V was cut back by 5 bases and J by 6 bases. The full variable domain, in which reference TRBV28 and TRBJ1-5 provide the parts outside the CDR3, is DVKVTQSSRYLVKRTGEKVFLECVQDMDHENMFWYRQDPGLGLRLIYFSYDVKMKEKGDIPEGYSVSREKKERFSLILESASTNQTSMYLCASSPDSGTGVQPQHFGDGTRLSIL.

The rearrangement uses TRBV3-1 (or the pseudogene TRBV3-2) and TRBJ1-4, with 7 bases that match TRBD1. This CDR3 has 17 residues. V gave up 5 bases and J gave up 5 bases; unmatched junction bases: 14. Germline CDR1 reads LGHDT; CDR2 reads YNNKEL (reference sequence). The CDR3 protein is CASSSHSLTGRNEKLFF. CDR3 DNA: TGTGCCAGCAGCAGCCACTCGCTGACAGGGAGGAATGAAAAACTGTTTTTT.

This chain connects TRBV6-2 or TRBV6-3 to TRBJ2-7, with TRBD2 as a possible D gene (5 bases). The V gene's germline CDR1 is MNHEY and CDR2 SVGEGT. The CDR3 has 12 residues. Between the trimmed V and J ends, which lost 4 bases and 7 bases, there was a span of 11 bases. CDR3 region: CASSSVAREQYF. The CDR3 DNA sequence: TGTGCCAGCAGTTCTGTAGCGAGGGAGCAGTACTTC.

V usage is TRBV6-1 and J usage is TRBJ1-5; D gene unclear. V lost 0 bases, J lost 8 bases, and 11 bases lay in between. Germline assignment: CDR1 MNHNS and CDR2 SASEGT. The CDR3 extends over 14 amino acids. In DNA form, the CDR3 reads TGTGCCAGCAGTGAAGCGGAGTCCTGGGAGCCCCAGCATTTT. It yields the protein CASSEAESWEPQHF.

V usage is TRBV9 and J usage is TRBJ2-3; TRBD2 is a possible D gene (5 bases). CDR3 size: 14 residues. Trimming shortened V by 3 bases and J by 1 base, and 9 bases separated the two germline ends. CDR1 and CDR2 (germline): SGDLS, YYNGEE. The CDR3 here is CASSAGYGTDTQYF. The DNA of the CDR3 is TGTGCCAGCAGCGCGGGGTACGGCACAGATACGCAGTATTTT. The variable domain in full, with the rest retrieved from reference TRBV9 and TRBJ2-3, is DSGVTQTPKHLITATGQRVTLRCSPRSGDLSVYWYQQSLDQGLQFLIQYYNGEERAKGNILERFSAQQFPDLHSELNLSSLELGDSALYFCASSAGYGTDTQYFGPGTRLTVL.

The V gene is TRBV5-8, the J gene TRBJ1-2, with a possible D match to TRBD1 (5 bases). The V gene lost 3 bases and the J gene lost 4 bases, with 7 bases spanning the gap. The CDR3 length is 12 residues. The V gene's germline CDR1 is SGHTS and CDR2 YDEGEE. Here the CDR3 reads CASSWGAYGYTF. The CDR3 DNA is TGTGCCAGCAGCTGGGGCGCCTATGGCTACACCTTC.

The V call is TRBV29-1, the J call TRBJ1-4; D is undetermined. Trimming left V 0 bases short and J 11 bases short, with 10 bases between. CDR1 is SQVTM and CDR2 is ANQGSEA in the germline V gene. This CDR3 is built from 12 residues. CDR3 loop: CSVEDRGQKLFF. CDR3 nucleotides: TGCAGCGTTGAAGATCGAGGGCAGAAACTGTTTTTT.

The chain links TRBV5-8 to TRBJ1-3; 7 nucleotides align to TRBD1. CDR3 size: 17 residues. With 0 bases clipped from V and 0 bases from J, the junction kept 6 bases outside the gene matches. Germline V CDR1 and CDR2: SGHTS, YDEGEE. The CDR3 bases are TGTGCCAGCAGCTTGGGACAGGGTACCTTCTCTGGAAACACCATATATTTT. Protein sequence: CASSLGQGTFSGNTIYF.

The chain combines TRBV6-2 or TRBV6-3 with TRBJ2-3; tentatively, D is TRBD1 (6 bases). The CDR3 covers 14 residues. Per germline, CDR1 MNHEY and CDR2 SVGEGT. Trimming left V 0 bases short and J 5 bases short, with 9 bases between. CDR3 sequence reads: CASSYSGAGDTQYF. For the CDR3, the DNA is TGTGCCAGCAGTTACTCGGGGGCTGGAGATACGCAGTATTTT.

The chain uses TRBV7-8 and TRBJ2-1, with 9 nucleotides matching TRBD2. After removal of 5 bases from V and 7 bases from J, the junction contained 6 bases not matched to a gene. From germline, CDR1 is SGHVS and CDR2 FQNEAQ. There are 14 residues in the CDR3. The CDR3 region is CASSPRSGGNEQFF. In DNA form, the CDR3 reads TGTGCCAGCAGCCCACGTAGCGGGGGAAATGAGCAGTTCTTC.

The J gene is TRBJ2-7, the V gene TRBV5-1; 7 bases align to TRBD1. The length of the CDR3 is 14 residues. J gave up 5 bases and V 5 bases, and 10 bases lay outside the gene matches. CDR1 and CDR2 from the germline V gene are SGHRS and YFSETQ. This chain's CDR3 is CASRARTGADEQYF. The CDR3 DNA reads TGCGCCAGCAGAGCTAGAACAGGGGCGGACGAGCAGTACTTC.

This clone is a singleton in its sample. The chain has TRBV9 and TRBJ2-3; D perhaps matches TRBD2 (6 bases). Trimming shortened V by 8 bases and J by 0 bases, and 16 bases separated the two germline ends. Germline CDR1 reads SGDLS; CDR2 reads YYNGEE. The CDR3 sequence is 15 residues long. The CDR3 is CASTAVGTSTDTQYF. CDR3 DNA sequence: TGTGCCAGTACCGCGGTCGGGACTAGCACAGATACGCAGTATTTT. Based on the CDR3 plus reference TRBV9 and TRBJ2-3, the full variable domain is DSGVTQTPKHLITATGQRVTLRCSPRSGDLSVYWYQQSLDQGLQFLIQYYNGEERAKGNILERFSAQQFPDLHSELNLSSLELGDSALYFCASTAVGTSTDTQYFGPGTRLTVL.

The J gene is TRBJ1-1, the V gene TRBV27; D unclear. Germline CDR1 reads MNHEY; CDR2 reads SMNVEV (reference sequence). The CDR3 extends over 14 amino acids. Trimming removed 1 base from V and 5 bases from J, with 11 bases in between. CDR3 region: CASSLFVYGTEAFF. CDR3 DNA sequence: TGTGCCAGCAGTTTATTTGTCTACGGTACTGAAGCTTTCTTT.

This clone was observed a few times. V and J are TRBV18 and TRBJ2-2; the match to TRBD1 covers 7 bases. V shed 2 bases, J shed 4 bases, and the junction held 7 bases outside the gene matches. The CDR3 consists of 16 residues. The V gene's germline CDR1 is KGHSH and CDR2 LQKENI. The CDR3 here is CASSPSQGTATGELFF. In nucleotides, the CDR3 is TGTGCCAGCTCACCATCTCAAGGGACAGCCACCGGGGAGCTGTTTTTT. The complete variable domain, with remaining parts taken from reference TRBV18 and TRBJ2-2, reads NAGVMQNPRHLVRRRGQEARLRCSPMKGHSHVYWYRQLPEEGLKFMVYLQKENIIDESGMPKERFSAEFPKEGPSILRIQQVVRGDSAAYFCASSPSQGTATGELFFGEGSRLTVL.

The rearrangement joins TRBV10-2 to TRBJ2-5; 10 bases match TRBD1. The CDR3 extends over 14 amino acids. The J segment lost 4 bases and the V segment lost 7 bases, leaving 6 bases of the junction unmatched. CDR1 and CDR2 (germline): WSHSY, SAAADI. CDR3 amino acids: CASIVGDRGETQYF. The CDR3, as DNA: TGCGCCAGCATAGTTGGGGACAGGGGAGAGACCCAGTACTTC.

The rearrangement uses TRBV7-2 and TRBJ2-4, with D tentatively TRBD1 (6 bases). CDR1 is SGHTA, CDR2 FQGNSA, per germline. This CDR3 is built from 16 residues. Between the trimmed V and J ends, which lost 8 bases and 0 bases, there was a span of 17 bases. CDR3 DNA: TGTGCCAGCGGCGTTATGACAGGTCTAGCCAAAAACATTCAGTACTTC. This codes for CASGVMTGLAKNIQYF. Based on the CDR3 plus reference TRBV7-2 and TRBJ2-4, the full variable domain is GAGVSQSPSNKVTEKGKDVELRCDPISGHTALYWYRQSLGQGLEFLIYFQGNSAPDKSGLPSDRFSAERTGGSVSTLTIQRTQQEDSAVYLCASGVMTGLAKNIQYFGAGTRLSVL.

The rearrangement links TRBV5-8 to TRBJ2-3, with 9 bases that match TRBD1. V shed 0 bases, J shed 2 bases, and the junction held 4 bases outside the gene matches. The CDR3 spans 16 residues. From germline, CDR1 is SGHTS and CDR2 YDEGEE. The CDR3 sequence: CASSLDGTGHTDTQYF. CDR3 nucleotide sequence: TGTGCCAGCAGCTTGGATGGGACAGGGCACACAGATACGCAGTATTTT.

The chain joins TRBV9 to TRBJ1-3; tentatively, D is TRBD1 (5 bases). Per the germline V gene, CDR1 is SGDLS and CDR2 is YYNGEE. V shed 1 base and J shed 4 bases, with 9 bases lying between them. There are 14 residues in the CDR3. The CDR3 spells CASSVQGSGNTIYF. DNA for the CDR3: TGTGCCAGCAGCGTACAGGGATCCGGAAACACCATATATTTT.

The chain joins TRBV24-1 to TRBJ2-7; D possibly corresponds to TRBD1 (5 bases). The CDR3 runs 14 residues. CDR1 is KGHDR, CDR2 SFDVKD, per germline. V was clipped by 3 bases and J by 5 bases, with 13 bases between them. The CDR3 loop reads CATSDARVRDEQYF. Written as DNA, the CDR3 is TGTGCCACCAGTGATGCCAGGGTGCGAGACGAGCAGTACTTC.

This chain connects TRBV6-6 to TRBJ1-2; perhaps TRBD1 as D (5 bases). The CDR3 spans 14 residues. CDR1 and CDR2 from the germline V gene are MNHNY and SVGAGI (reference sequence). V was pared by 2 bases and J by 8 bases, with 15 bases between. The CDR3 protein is CASSYPAGGYGYTF. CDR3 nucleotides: TGTGCCAGCAGTTACCCCGCGGGGGGATACGGCTACACCTTC.

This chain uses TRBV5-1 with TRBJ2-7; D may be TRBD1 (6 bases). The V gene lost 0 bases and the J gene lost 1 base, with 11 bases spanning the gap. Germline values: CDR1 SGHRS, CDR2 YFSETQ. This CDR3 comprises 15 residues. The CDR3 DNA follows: TGCGCCAGCAGCTTGGACAGGGAATCGTCCTACGAGCAGTACTTC. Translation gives CASSLDRESSYEQYF.

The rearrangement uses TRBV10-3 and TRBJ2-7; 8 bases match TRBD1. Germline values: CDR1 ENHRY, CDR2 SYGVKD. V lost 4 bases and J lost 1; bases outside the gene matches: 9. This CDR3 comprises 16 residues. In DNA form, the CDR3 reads TGTGCCATCAGTGGATCCGGGACAGGTTCTTCCTACGAGCAGTACTTC. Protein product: CAISGSGTGSSYEQYF.

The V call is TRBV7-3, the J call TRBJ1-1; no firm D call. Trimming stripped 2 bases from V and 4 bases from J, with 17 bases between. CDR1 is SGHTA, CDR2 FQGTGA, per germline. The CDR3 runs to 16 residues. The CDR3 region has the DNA TGTGCCAGCAGCTTAGAGCCCCCCGGGAGGGTCACTGAAGCTTTCTTT. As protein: CASSLEPPGRVTEAFF.

The CDR3 DNA reads as TGCAGCGTTGCTGAGCCGGGAAAATATGGCTACACCTTC. Protein sequence: CSVAEPGKYGYTF. The chain links TRBV29-1 to TRBJ1-2; D remains ambiguous. Per germline, CDR1 SQVTM and CDR2 ANQGSEA. This CDR3 comprises 13 residues. V shed 4 bases and J shed 5 bases, with 14 bases lying between them.

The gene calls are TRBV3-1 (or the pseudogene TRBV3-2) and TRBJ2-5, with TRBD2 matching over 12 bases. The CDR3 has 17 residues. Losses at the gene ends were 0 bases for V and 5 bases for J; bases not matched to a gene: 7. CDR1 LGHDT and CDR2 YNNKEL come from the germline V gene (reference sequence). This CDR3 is CASSQDLLAGGMETQYF. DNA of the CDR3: TGTGCCAGCAGCCAAGATCTACTAGCGGGGGGTATGGAGACCCAGTACTTC.